This T cell receptor (beta chain) was identified in a study of identifying expanded T cells in peripheral blood. Findings and caveats of the study: Technical replicates showed roughly 1.2 changed clones; two weeks 15 to 20; four weeks 19.

Collection occurred without any documented infections or immune events in donors. Clones were read by immunoSEQ multiplex PCR, and TCRdb kept only the in-frame ones, dropping some. The sample contains approximately 90,000 clones, more than 70% of which appear only once. Per the germline V gene, CDR1 is MNHEY and CDR2 is SMNVEV (reference sequence). Trimming shortened V by 8 bases and J by 8 bases, and 12 bases separated the two germline ends. The CDR3 has 11 amino acids. Comment on this clone: Its antigen is unknown.

The receptor was isolated from a person between 18 and 70 years old in good health. The chain joins TRBV27 to TRBJ1-1; tentatively, D is TRBD1 (6 bases). The sequenced sample was blood. The CDR3 bases are TGTGCCAGCTTGGGAACAGGGGAAGCTTTCTTT. This sequence encodes CASLGTGEAFF.